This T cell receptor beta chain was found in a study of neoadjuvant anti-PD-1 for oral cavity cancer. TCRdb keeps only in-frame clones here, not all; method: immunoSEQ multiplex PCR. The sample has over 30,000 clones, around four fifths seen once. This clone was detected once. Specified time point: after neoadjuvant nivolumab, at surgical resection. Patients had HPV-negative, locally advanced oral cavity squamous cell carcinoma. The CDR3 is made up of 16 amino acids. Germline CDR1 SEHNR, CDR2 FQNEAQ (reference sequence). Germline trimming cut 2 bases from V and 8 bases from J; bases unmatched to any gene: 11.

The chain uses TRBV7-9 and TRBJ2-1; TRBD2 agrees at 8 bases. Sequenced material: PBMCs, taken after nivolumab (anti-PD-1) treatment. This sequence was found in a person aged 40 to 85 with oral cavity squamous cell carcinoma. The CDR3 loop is CASSLSALGLADEQFF. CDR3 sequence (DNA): TGTGCCAGCAGCTTAAGTGCCCTCGGACTAGCCGATGAGCAGTTCTTC.